These T cell receptor beta chains were read from a single sample in a study of control samples from healthy donors and cancer patients. Only in-frame clones appear in the TCRdb table, and some are missing; sequencing was by immunoSEQ multiplex PCR. This sample carries over 10,000 clones, roughly 79% of them seen once, and the ten largest clones take roughly 7.9%. The sequenced sample was formalin-fixed, paraffin-embedded tissue. Receptor source: a male donor with melanoma. CDR3s include the opening cysteine and the closing phenylalanine or tryptophan. Each record gives: clone size, J gene, V gene, D gene, CDR3 DNA, CDR3 protein. D genes are given only for firm matches. For some rows the clone size is stated as once, few or many, or as a class when expanded; others skip it.

clone_size: once; j_call: TRBJ2-3; v_call: TRBV7-3; d_call: TRBD2; cdr3_nt: TGTGCCAGCAGCCGGAGCGGGGATCGCACAGATACGCAGTATTTT; cdr3_aa: CASSRSGDRTDTQYF
clone_size: NA; j_call: TRBJ1-1; v_call: TRBV11-3; d_call: NA; cdr3_nt: TGTGCCAGCAGCTTCCGGACGAACACTGAAGCTTTCTTT; cdr3_aa: CASSFRTNTEAFF
clone_size: NA; j_call: TRBJ2-3; v_call: TRBV7-9; d_call: NA; cdr3_nt: TGTGCCAGCAGCTTAGGGGGGATCACAGATACGCAGTATTTT; cdr3_aa: CASSLGGITDTQYF
clone_size: NA; j_call: TRBJ1-5; v_call: TRBV21-1; d_call: NA; cdr3_nt: TGTGCCAGCAGAACCTTGGGAGGTAATCGGAGCAATCAGCCCCAGCATTTT; cdr3_aa: CASRTLGGNRSNQPQHF
clone_size: NA; j_call: TRBJ2-7; v_call: TRBV30; d_call: NA; cdr3_nt: TGTGCCGGAATGCGGACAGCCTACGAGCAGTACTTC; cdr3_aa: CAGMRTAYEQYF
clone_size: few; j_call: TRBJ2-3; v_call: TRBV19; d_call: NA; cdr3_nt: TGTGCCAGTAGTTCAGGGCGAGCGTCCACAGATACGCAGTATTTT; cdr3_aa: CASSSGRASTDTQYF
clone_size: NA; j_call: TRBJ1-6; v_call: TRBV7-9; d_call: NA; cdr3_nt: TGTGCCACCAATCTTGGCCATAATTCACCCCTCCACTTT; cdr3_aa: CATNLGHNSPLHF
clone_size: once; j_call: TRBJ1-5; v_call: TRBV6-1; d_call: NA; cdr3_nt: TGTGCCAGCAGTGAACAAGGGTTCGGAGCTCAGCCCCAGCATTTT; cdr3_aa: CASSEQGFGAQPQHF
clone_size: NA; j_call: TRBJ1-2; v_call: TRBV30; d_call: NA; cdr3_nt: TGTGCCTGGAGTGGTTCGGGGTATGGCTACACCTTC; cdr3_aa: CAWSGSGYGYTF
clone_size: NA; j_call: TRBJ2-3; v_call: TRBV19; d_call: NA; cdr3_nt: TGTGCCAGTAGTATAAGGGCGACGGGACTCACAGATACGCAGTATTTT; cdr3_aa: CASSIRATGLTDTQYF
clone_size: NA; j_call: TRBJ2-1; v_call: TRBV5-6; d_call: NA; cdr3_nt: TGTGCCAGCAGCCTGGACGGACTTTCCTACAATGAGCAGTTCTTC; cdr3_aa: CASSLDGLSYNEQFF
clone_size: NA; j_call: TRBJ2-3; v_call: TRBV4-2; d_call: TRBD2; cdr3_nt: TGTGCCAGCAGCCAAGAGCGGGGGGACCGGGATACGCAGTATTTT; cdr3_aa: CASSQERGDRDTQYF
clone_size: NA; j_call: TRBJ2-2; v_call: TRBV2; d_call: NA; cdr3_nt: TGTGCCAGCAACCGCGACACCCCAAACACCGGGGAGCTGTTTTTT; cdr3_aa: CASNRDTPNTGELFF
clone_size: once; j_call: TRBJ2-3; v_call: TRBV3-1/TRBV3-2; d_call: TRBD2; cdr3_nt: TGTGCCAGCAGCCGGGCGGGGGGCACCACAGATACGCAGTATTTT; cdr3_aa: CASSRAGGTTDTQYF
clone_size: NA; j_call: TRBJ2-5; v_call: TRBV7-6; d_call: NA; cdr3_nt: TGTGCCAGCAGCTTAGTTCCTTCCCAAGGGGGTCAAGAGACCCAGTACTTC; cdr3_aa: CASSLVPSQGGQETQYF
clone_size: NA; j_call: TRBJ2-7; v_call: TRBV30; d_call: NA; cdr3_nt: TGTGCCTGGAGTAAGAACTACGAGCAGTACTTC; cdr3_aa: CAWSKNYEQYF
clone_size: few; j_call: TRBJ1-6; v_call: TRBV27; d_call: TRBD1; cdr3_nt: TGTGCCAGCAGTTCTGCAGGGGGCAATTCGGCCCTCCACTTT; cdr3_aa: CASSSAGGNSALHF
clone_size: few; j_call: TRBJ1-3; v_call: TRBV4-3; d_call: NA; cdr3_nt: TGCGCCAGCAGCCAAGACAGGGTCCTAACGGCTGGAAACACCATATATTTT; cdr3_aa: CASSQDRVLTAGNTIYF
clone_size: NA; j_call: TRBJ2-3; v_call: TRBV28; d_call: TRBD1; cdr3_nt: TGTGCCAGCAGCAACAGGGGGCGTGTAGATACGCAGTATTTT; cdr3_aa: CASSNRGRVDTQYF
clone_size: few; j_call: TRBJ1-5; v_call: TRBV4-2; d_call: NA; cdr3_nt: TGTGCCAGCAGCCAAGATTGGAGTGGGGGCAATCAGCCCCAGCATTTT; cdr3_aa: CASSQDWSGGNQPQHF
clone_size: NA; j_call: TRBJ1-1; v_call: TRBV6-5; d_call: TRBD1; cdr3_nt: TGTGCCAGCAAAGGACAGGGGGTCACTGAAGCTTTCTTT; cdr3_aa: CASKGQGVTEAFF
clone_size: NA; j_call: TRBJ1-1; v_call: TRBV7-9; d_call: NA; cdr3_nt: TGTGCCAGCAGCTTACAAAGGCAGCGGGAAACTGAAGCTTTCTTT; cdr3_aa: CASSLQRQRETEAFF
clone_size: NA; j_call: TRBJ2-7; v_call: TRBV6-2/TRBV6-3; d_call: NA; cdr3_nt: TGTGCCAGCAGCGCTACCCCCTACGAGCAGTACTTC; cdr3_aa: CASSATPYEQYF
clone_size: NA; j_call: TRBJ2-6; v_call: TRBV3-1/TRBV3-2; d_call: NA; cdr3_nt: TGTGCCAGCAGCCAATTGACCAGGGGTTCTGGGGCCAACGTCCTGACTTTC; cdr3_aa: CASSQLTRGSGANVLTF
clone_size: NA; j_call: TRBJ1-6; v_call: TRBV4-3; d_call: TRBD1; cdr3_nt: TGCGCCAGCAGCCGTTCAGGGGGTTTTGGTAATTCACCCCTCCACTTT; cdr3_aa: CASSRSGGFGNSPLHF
clone_size: NA; j_call: TRBJ2-7; v_call: TRBV6-5; d_call: NA; cdr3_nt: TGTGCCAGCGGGACATCCTACGAGCAGTACTTC; cdr3_aa: CASGTSYEQYF
clone_size: NA; j_call: TRBJ1-2; v_call: TRBV30; d_call: TRBD1; cdr3_nt: TGTGCCTGGACCGCCGGGACAGGGGCCGGCTACACCTTC; cdr3_aa: CAWTAGTGAGYTF
clone_size: NA; j_call: TRBJ2-5; v_call: TRBV4-2; d_call: TRBD2; cdr3_nt: TGTGCCAGCAGCCCCGGGACTAGCGGGGGGGTACAAGAGACCCAGTACTTC; cdr3_aa: CASSPGTSGGVQETQYF
clone_size: once; j_call: TRBJ1-1; v_call: TRBV4-2; d_call: NA; cdr3_nt: TGTGCCAGCAGCTCCCACGGCAGGGCCCACACTGAAGCTTTCTTT; cdr3_aa: CASSSHGRAHTEAFF
clone_size: NA; j_call: TRBJ1-1; v_call: TRBV7-9; d_call: TRBD1; cdr3_nt: TGTGCCAGCAGCCCCAGGGGGAGGGACACTGAAGCTTTCTTT; cdr3_aa: CASSPRGRDTEAFF
clone_size: once; j_call: TRBJ2-2; v_call: TRBV7-7; d_call: TRBD2; cdr3_nt: TGTGCCAGCAGCTTAGCAAACCCCCAGCGGGGGGCCACCGGGGAGCTGTTTTTT; cdr3_aa: CASSLANPQRGATGELFF
clone_size: NA; j_call: TRBJ1-5; v_call: TRBV9; d_call: NA; cdr3_nt: TGTGCCAGCAGCGTAGGACAGTGGGATCAGCCCCAGCATTTT; cdr3_aa: CASSVGQWDQPQHF
clone_size: NA; j_call: TRBJ2-7; v_call: TRBV7-2; d_call: TRBD1; cdr3_nt: TGTGCCAGCAGCTTAGTGGGACAGGGGGCAATGTACGAGCAGTACTTC; cdr3_aa: CASSLVGQGAMYEQYF